This is a list of T cell receptor beta chains from one sample in a study of identifying expanded T cells in peripheral blood. The method was immunoSEQ multiplex PCR; TCRdb's version includes in-frame clones alone and lacks a portion of them. The data contain 51,000 or so clones, 70% to 85% of them seen just once; the ten biggest clones take up about 15%. Input material: blood. The receptors stem from a person between 18 and 75 years old in good health. Both conserved end residues are part of each CDR3. Each record gives: D gene, V gene, J gene, clone size, CDR3 protein, CDR3 DNA. D genes are given only for firm matches. Clone size is stated in some rows and not others, as once, few, many or a class when expanded.

-	TRBV7-9	TRBJ1-2	-	CASSRGESGYGYTF	TGTGCCAGCAGCCGTGGGGAATCAGGGTATGGCTACACCTTC
TRBD2	TRBV29-1	TRBJ2-1	-	CSVVGGRANEQFF	TGCAGCGTTGTTGGCGGGAGGGCCAATGAGCAGTTCTTC
-	TRBV9	TRBJ1-5	-	CASSADIGNQPQHF	TGTGCCAGCAGCGCTGACATAGGCAATCAGCCCCAGCATTTT
TRBD2	TRBV6-5	TRBJ2-1	-	CASRYIGTSDHEQFF	TGTGCCAGCAGGTACATTGGGACTAGCGACCATGAGCAGTTCTTC
-	TRBV9	TRBJ2-2	-	CASSVAPGLTTGELFF	TGTGCCAGCAGCGTAGCTCCAGGGCTTACCACCGGGGAGCTGTTTTTT
-	TRBV18	TRBJ2-7	-	CASSPRTVSYEQYF	TGTGCCAGCTCACCCCGGACGGTGTCCTACGAGCAGTACTTC
-	TRBV7-2	TRBJ1-4	-	CASSLNREGDEKLFF	TGTGCCAGCAGCTTGAATAGGGAGGGCGATGAAAAACTGTTTTTT
TRBD1	TRBV19	TRBJ2-1	few	CASSIRQGGDNEQFF	TGTGCCAGTAGTATCAGACAGGGGGGTGACAATGAGCAGTTCTTC
-	TRBV5-1	TRBJ1-1	-	CASSLAPGAEAFF	TGCGCCAGCAGCTTGGCGCCAGGCGCTGAAGCTTTCTTT
TRBD1	TRBV10-3	TRBJ2-2	-	CATQRSGQGPTGELFF	TGTGCCACGCAGAGATCTGGACAGGGGCCCACCGGGGAGCTGTTTTTT
-	TRBV28	TRBJ1-2	-	CASVTLSGVGYGYTF	TGTGCCAGCGTGACTCTCTCCGGGGTAGGCTATGGCTACACCTTC
-	TRBV1	TRBJ1-4	-	CTSPYRGGEKLFF	TGCACCAGCCCTTACAGGGGTGGTGAAAAACTGTTTTTT
-	TRBV18	TRBJ2-3	-	CASSPTGTDTQYF	TGTGCCAGCTCACCCACAGGGACAGATACGCAGTATTTT
TRBD1	TRBV18	TRBJ1-1	-	CASSPLSGQGNTEAFF	TGTGCCAGCTCACCACTGTCGGGACAGGGGAACACTGAAGCTTTCTTT